These 28 T cell receptor beta chains were sequenced from one sample in a study of early T cells in non-severe SARS-CoV-2 infection. TCRdb redid the calling of the 5' RACE reads with MiXCR, one entry per CDR3 protein. The top ten hold 4% to 5% of the sample, which has around 63,000 distinct CDR3 sequences, roughly 13% seen once. Sequencing used whole blood. These receptors all come from an adult who was a healthcare worker with PCR-confirmed SARS-CoV-2 infection or an uninfected control (not recorded which).

In its sample, this clonotype was seen a few times. The rearrangement joins TRBV6-2 or TRBV6-3 to TRBJ2-1; no clear D gene. V gave up 4 bases and J gave up 4 bases, with 8 bases separating them. Germline-derived CDR1 and CDR2 are MNHEY and SVGEGT. This CDR3 is 13 amino acids long. The CDR3 reads CASSSQLYNEQFF. In nucleotides, the CDR3 is TGTGCCAGCAGTTCGCAGTTATACAATGAGCAGTTCTTC.

This clonotype showed up many times. The chain combines TRBV30 with TRBJ2-5, with 7 bases fitting TRBD1. This CDR3 comprises 14 residues. The trim removed 5 bases at V and 2 bases at J, leaving 8 bases unmatched. In germline, CDR1 is GTSNPN, CDR2 SVGIG (reference sequence). CDR3 residues: CAWSPGQWQETQYF. The DNA for the CDR3 is TGTGCCTGGTCTCCGGGACAGTGGCAAGAGACCCAGTACTTC.

This chain links TRBV7-9 with TRBJ2-7, with no clear D. Trimming removed 2 bases at V and 5 bases at J, with 7 bases between. CDR1 and CDR2 from the germline V gene are SEHNR and FQNEAQ (reference sequence). The CDR3 is made up of 12 amino acids. CDR3 DNA sequence: TGTGCCAGCAGCTTACCGGTGGACGAGCAGTACTTC. Translation gives CASSLPVDEQYF.

This chain connects TRBV7-9 to TRBJ1-1; TRBD1 aligns across 7 bases. Germline lookup yields CDR1 SEHNR and CDR2 FQNEAQ (reference sequence). The CDR3 runs 13 residues. V shed 5 bases, J shed 5 bases, and the junction held 5 bases outside the gene matches. The CDR3 region has the DNA TGTGCCAGCAGCCTATCAGGGGGGACTGAAGCTTTCTTT. This codes for CASSLSGGTEAFF.

CDR3 in amino acids: CSVASRDREVQYF. CDR3 DNA: TGCAGCGTCGCGTCCCGGGACAGAGAGGTGCAGTACTTC. This chain joins TRBV29-1 and TRBJ2-7; the match to TRBD1 covers 7 bases. Germline lookup yields CDR1 SQVTM and CDR2 ANQGSEA. The J segment lost 9 bases and the V segment lost 6 bases, leaving 14 bases of the junction unmatched. The CDR3 runs to 13 residues.

This clonotype was detected many times. V gene TRBV29-1 combines with J gene TRBJ2-1; 12 bases agree with TRBD2. This CDR3 comprises 19 residues. V shed 0 bases, J shed 0 bases, and the junction held 9 bases outside the gene matches. CDR1 SQVTM and CDR2 ANQGSEA come from the germline V gene. The CDR3 loop is CSVEDRGLAGMSSYNEQFF. In DNA, the CDR3 is TGCAGCGTTGAAGATAGAGGACTAGCGGGGATGAGCTCCTACAATGAGCAGTTCTTC.

The V gene is TRBV30, the J gene TRBJ1-2; 7 bases line up with TRBD1. Germline loops: CDR1 GTSNPN, CDR2 SVGIG (reference sequence). This CDR3 is 13 amino acids long. The trim removed 1 base at V and 6 bases at J, leaving 5 bases unmatched. CDR3 DNA: TGTGCCTGGAGTGCGACAGGGTTAGATGGCTACACCTTC. It specifies CAWSATGLDGYTF.

The rearrangement joins TRBV7-2 to TRBJ2-7; D is perhaps TRBD2 (6 bases). The germline V gene encodes CDR1 SGHTA and CDR2 FQGNSA. V lost 0 bases to trimming and J lost 4 bases, with 13 bases between them. CDR3 length: 15 residues. The DNA for the CDR3 is TGTGCCAGCAGCTTAGCTCACGGGGGTCGGTACGAGCAGTACTTC. The encoded protein is CASSLAHGGRYEQYF.

This clonotype was seen only a few times. V usage is TRBV7-6 and J usage is TRBJ2-7; D not resolved. This CDR3 has 16 amino acids. Germline V gene lookup returns CDR1 SGHVS and CDR2 FNYEAQ. V gave up 0 bases and J gave up 3 bases, with 15 bases separating them. CDR3 amino acids: CASSLAANGWGYEQYF. CDR3 sequence (DNA): TGTGCCAGCAGCTTAGCCGCAAATGGCTGGGGCTACGAGCAGTACTTC.

This clonotype was recorded many times. The chain uses TRBV20-1 and TRBJ2-1; a weak D match, TRBD2 (7 bases). Per the germline V gene, CDR1 is DFQATT and CDR2 is SNEGSKA (reference sequence). The germline V and J ends were trimmed by 3 bases and 8 bases, with 17 bases remaining between them. The CDR3 has 14 amino acids. CDR3 coding DNA: TGCAGTGCTAGGGGGGCGGGGGATGTAGATGAGCAGTTCTTC. Its protein is CSARGAGDVDEQFF.

This clonotype turned up a few times. The chain combines TRBV7-8 with TRBJ2-1; the D is unclear. This CDR3 has 16 residues. V lost 2 bases to trimming and J lost 6 bases, with 17 bases between them. The germline CDR1 and CDR2 sequences are SGHVS and FQNEAQ. Here the CDR3 DNA reads TGTGCCAGCAGCTTAAGCGAAAACCCGATTTTCAATGAGCAGTTCTTC. Translation gives CASSLSENPIFNEQFF.

This clonotype was recorded a few times. J is TRBJ1-4 and V is TRBV3-1, with 7 bases identical to TRBD1. Germline assignment: CDR1 LGHDT and CDR2 YNNKEL (reference sequence). This CDR3 is built from 14 residues. V was pared by 3 bases and J by 4 bases, with 2 bases of the junction left unmatched. The CDR3 DNA follows: TGTGCCAGCAGCCAGGGGACAGTTAATGAAAAACTGTTTTTT. Protein: CASSQGTVNEKLFF. The whole variable domain, filled in from reference TRBV3-1 and TRBJ1-4, reads DTAVSQTPKYLVTQMGNDKSIKCEQNLGHDTMYWYKQDSKKFLKIMFSYNNKELIINETVPNRFSPKSPDKAHLNLHINSLELGDSAVYFCASSQGTVNEKLFFGSGTQLSVL.

At least ten counts were recorded for this clonotype. In DNA form, the CDR3 reads TGCAGTGCTGCCGGGAGCGACTATGGCTACACCTTC. It is translated as CSAAGSDYGYTF. The chain uses TRBV20-1 and TRBJ1-2; D gene uncertain. The CDR3 consists of 12 residues. The V gene lost 5 bases and the J gene lost 3 bases, with 10 bases spanning the gap. Germline-derived CDR1 and CDR2 are DFQATT and SNEGSKA (reference sequence).

This clonotype was counted many times. This chain joins TRBV18 and TRBJ2-3; the D gene is possibly TRBD1 (5 bases). Trimming took off 3 bases at V and 3 bases at J, with 16 bases between the two ends. CDR1 is KGHSH, CDR2 LQKENI, per germline. This CDR3 region has 16 residues. CDR3 sequence reads: CASSPLPTAYTDTQYF. CDR3 DNA sequence: TGTGCCAGCTCACCCCTGCCGACAGCTTATACAGATACGCAGTATTTT.

This clonotype was picked up many times. The J gene is TRBJ2-1, the V gene TRBV9; D uncertain. Germline V gene lookup returns CDR1 SGDLS and CDR2 YYNGEE. V lost 2 bases to trimming and J lost 6 bases, with 12 bases between them. CDR3 length: 14 residues. The chain's CDR3 is CASSVEDRPNEQFF. CDR3 bases: TGTGCCAGCAGCGTTGAGGACCGGCCCAATGAGCAGTTCTTC.

This clonotype has only a few counts. The chain is built from TRBV28 and TRBJ1-5; D not certain. Germline CDR1 MDHEN, CDR2 SYDVKM. V was cut by 2 bases and J by 5 bases, with 10 bases left in between. The CDR3 loop spans 14 amino acids. CDR3 amino acids: CASSLGNWDQPQHF. CDR3 sequence (DNA): TGTGCCAGCAGTTTAGGAAATTGGGATCAGCCCCAGCATTTT.

The chain uses TRBV12-3 or TRBV12-4 and TRBJ1-4; D gene uncertain. This CDR3 region has 15 residues. The V gene lost 3 bases and the J gene lost 0 bases, with 8 bases spanning the gap. The CDR3 is CASSFNRATNEKLFF. The CDR3 DNA reads as TGTGCCAGCAGTTTTAACCGGGCAACTAATGAAAAACTGTTTTTT.

The rearrangement joins TRBV7-9 to TRBJ2-3; D possibly corresponds to TRBD2 (6 bases). The CDR3 sequence is 15 residues long. Trimming left V 3 bases short and J 1 base short, with 11 bases between. The V gene's germline CDR1 is SEHNR and CDR2 FQNEAQ (reference sequence). CDR3 sequence: CASSFALARTDTQYF. CDR3 sequence (DNA): TGTGCCAGCAGCTTCGCCCTAGCGCGCACAGATACGCAGTATTTT.

This clonotype came up a few times. The germline gene is not matched at one end of the junction; a read error may be the cause. The chain couples TRBV29-1 to TRBJ1-1; perhaps TRBD1 as D (5 bases). Germline V gene sequence: CDR1 SQVTM, CDR2 ANQGSEA. The CDR3 sequence is 10 residues long. The chain's CDR3 is CKRGRTEAFF. As DNA, the CDR3 is TGTAAGCGGGGACGAACTGAAGCTTTCTTT.

This clonotype has ten or more counts. This chain connects TRBV6-6 to TRBJ1-6; 9 nucleotides align to TRBD1. V was clipped by 5 bases and J by 10 bases; unmatched bases: 6. Germline CDR1 is MNHNY and CDR2 is SVGAGI (reference sequence). This CDR3 has 14 residues. The CDR3 sequence: CASSPGTGSSPLHF. The CDR3 coding sequence is TGTGCCAGCAGTCCCGGGACAGGGTCATCACCCCTCCACTTT.

In its sample, this clonotype was seen many times. The chain joins TRBV5-5 to TRBJ1-2, with a tentative D call TRBD1 (5 bases). The V end lost 4 bases, the J end lost 0 bases, and 10 bases lay between the germline ends. The CDR3 contains 14 residues. Germline V CDR1 and CDR2: SGHKS, YYEKEE (reference sequence). CDR3 nucleotides: TGTGCCAGCAGCCTGGACAACTCTAACTATGGCTACACCTTC. This gives the protein CASSLDNSNYGYTF.

This clonotype has a handful of counts. This chain uses TRBV12-3 or TRBV12-4 with TRBJ1-4; maybe TRBD1 (5 bases). Trimming stripped 6 bases from V and 0 bases from J, with 11 bases between. The CDR3 contains 15 residues. The CDR3 coding sequence is TGTGCCAGCAGATCGGGGGGGACAACTAATGAAAAACTGTTTTTT. Translating gives CASRSGGTTNEKLFF.

This clonotype was counted ten times or more. This chain connects TRBV30 to TRBJ2-7; unclear D gene. The CDR3 has 13 residues. V lost 1 base to trimming and J lost 4 bases, with 11 bases between them. The V gene's germline CDR1 is GTSNPN and CDR2 SVGIG (reference sequence). The CDR3 sequence is CAWSGAPTYEQYF. CDR3 coding DNA: TGTGCCTGGAGTGGGGCTCCAACATACGAGCAGTACTTC.

This clonotype has just a few counts. V is TRBV6-6 and J is TRBJ2-2; 7 nucleotides align to TRBD1. Germline values: CDR1 MNHNY, CDR2 SVGAGI (reference sequence). This CDR3 has 14 amino acids. Losses at the gene ends were 6 bases for V and 1 base for J; bases not matched to a gene: 2. The DNA of the CDR3 is TGTGCCAGCAGCCGACAGGGGAACACCGGGGAGCTGTTTTTT. This sequence encodes CASSRQGNTGELFF.

The rearrangement joins TRBV15 to TRBJ2-7; 7 bases map to TRBD1. After removal of 0 bases from V and 3 bases from J, the junction contained 5 bases not matched to a gene. The CDR3 sequence is 15 residues long. Germline V lookup: CDR1 LNHNV, CDR2 YYDKDF (reference sequence). The CDR3 loop is CATSRDPRDSYEQYF. CDR3 sequence (DNA): TGTGCCACCAGCAGAGACCCCCGGGACAGCTACGAGCAGTACTTC.

The V call is TRBV6-1, the J call TRBJ1-5, with 11 positions matching TRBD1. The CDR3 contains 15 residues. The V and J ends lost 6 bases and 5 bases, in that order; junction bases with no gene match: 6. Per the germline V gene, CDR1 is MNHNS and CDR2 is SASEGT. CDR3 residues: CASRWTGGLDQPQHF. For the CDR3, the DNA is TGTGCCAGCAGGTGGACAGGGGGCTTGGATCAGCCCCAGCATTTT.

As concerns this clonotype: A much larger clone lies a single base off, so this may be a read error. The chain employs TRBV6-2 or TRBV6-3 and TRBJ2-2, with D possibly being TRBD2 (5 bases). Per the germline V gene, CDR1 is MNHEY and CDR2 is SVGEGT. CDR3 length equals 11 residues. DNA for the CDR3: TGTGCCAGCAGTAACACCGGGGAGCCGTTTTTT. Translating gives CASSNTGEPFF.

This clonotype was observed at least ten times. This sequence joins TRBV7-9 and TRBJ2-3, with 14 bases aligning to TRBD2. Trimming cost V 5 bases and J 4 bases; bases outside gene matches: 5. The CDR3 length is 16 residues. Looked up from germline, CDR1 is SEHNR and CDR2 is FQNEAQ (reference sequence). CDR3 in DNA: TGTGCCAGCAGCGAGACTAGCGGGGGGGTCGCAGATACGCAGTATTTT. Residues: CASSETSGGVADTQYF.